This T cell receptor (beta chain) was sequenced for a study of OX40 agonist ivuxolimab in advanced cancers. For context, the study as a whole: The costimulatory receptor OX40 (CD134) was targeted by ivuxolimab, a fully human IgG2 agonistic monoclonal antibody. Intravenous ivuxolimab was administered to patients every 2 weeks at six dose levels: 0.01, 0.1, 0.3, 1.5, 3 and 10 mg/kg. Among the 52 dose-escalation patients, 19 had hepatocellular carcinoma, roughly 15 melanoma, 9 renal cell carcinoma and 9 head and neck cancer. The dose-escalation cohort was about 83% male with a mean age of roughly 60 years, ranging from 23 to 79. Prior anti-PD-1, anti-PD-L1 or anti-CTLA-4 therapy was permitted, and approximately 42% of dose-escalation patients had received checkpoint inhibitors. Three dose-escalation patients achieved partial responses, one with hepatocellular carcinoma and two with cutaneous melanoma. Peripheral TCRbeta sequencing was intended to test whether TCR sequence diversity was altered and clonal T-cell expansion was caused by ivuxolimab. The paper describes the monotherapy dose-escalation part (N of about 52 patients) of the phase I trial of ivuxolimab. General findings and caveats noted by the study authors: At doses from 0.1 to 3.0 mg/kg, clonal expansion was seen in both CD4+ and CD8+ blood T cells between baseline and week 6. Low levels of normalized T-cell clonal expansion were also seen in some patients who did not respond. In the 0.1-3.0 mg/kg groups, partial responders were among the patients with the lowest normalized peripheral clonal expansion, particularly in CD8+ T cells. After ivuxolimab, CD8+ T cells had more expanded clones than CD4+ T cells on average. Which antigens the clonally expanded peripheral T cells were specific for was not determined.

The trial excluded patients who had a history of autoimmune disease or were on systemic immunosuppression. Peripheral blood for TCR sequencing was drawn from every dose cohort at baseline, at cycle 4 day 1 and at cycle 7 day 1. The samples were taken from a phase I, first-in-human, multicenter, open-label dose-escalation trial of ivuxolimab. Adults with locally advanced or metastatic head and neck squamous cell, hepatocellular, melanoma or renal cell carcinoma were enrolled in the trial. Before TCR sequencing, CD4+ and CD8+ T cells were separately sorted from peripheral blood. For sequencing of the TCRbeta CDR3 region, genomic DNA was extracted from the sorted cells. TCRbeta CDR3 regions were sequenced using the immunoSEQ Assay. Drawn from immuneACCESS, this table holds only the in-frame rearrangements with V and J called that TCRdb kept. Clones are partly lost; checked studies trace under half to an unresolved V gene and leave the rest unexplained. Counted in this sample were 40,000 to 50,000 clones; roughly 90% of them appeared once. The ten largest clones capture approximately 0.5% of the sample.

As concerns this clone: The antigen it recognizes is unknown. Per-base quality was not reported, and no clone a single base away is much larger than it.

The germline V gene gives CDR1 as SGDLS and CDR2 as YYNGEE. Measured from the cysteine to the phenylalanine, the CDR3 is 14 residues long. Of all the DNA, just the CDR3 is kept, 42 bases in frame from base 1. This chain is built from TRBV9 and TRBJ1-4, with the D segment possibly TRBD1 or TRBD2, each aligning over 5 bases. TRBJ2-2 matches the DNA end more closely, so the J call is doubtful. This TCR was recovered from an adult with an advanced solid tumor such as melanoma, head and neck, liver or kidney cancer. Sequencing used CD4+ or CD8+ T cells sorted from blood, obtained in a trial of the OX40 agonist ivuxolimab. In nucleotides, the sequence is TGTGCCAGCAGCGTTCTACTCCAGGGAGCGGAGCTGTTTTTT. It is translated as CASSVLLQGAELFF.